This T cell receptor beta chain was recorded in a study of blood T cell repertoires in COVID-19 (dated by TCRdb to the early 2020s). As for the study more broadly: Samples from collaborators originated in the United States, Italy and Spain and spanned both the acute and convalescent phases of COVID-19. A freely available public database, intended as a resource for researchers studying the immune response to SARS-CoV-2, is where the repertoires were released. A de-identified subject ID, COVID-19 status, age in years and sex were almost always included in the sample metadata. Subjects who had been exposed to COVID-19, were actively infected with it, or had recovered from it provided the deeply sampled blood TCRbeta repertoires that made up the dataset. Where available, HLA class I and class II types were taken from metadata supplied by the sample provider and were not determined by assay-based typing. Samples came from the ongoing ImmuneRACE study (first 160 participants) plus 1,254 subjects from 6 global collaborators. The material from the prospective study consisted of cDNA or gDNA derived from T cells, B-cell-depleted T cells, or PBMCs. The study at large found these results: The amount of clinical and demographic metadata varied by source and participant and was provided uncurated.

At one collaborating source in Seattle, patients were enrolled during active infection and were followed longitudinally through the course of disease. Whole blood was collected in K2EDTA tubes by collaborating institutions according to the institutions' own protocols. For TCRbeta analysis, collaborators shipped samples as frozen whole blood, isolated PBMCs, or DNA extracted from either of those sample types. TCRbeta CDR3 regions were amplified from genomic DNA using the immunoSEQ Assay, a bias-controlled multiplex PCR. Per the source publication's procedure: The number of nucleated cells in each sample was estimated by amplification of reference gene primers within the assay. To quantify the absolute abundance of each unique TCRbeta CDR3 rearrangement, sequence reads were collapsed and filtered. For each sample, productive Simpson clonality was calculated by taking the square root of Simpson's diversity index across productive rearrangements. TCRdb re-hosts the immuneACCESS table, in-frame sequences only. Its copies lack some clones; in the studies checked, an unresolved V gene accounts for under half of them, and the cause for the rest is not known. V and J calls and clone size are as listed in that table; D and trimming were resolved from the DNA. The sample contains over 150,000 clones, more than 75% of them found a single time. The top ten hold less than 10% of the sample.

Of note for this clone: Its antigen remains unidentified. No quality values exist for individual bases; no much larger clone is one base distant.

The sequenced sample was peripheral blood. This receptor was obtained from a woman aged 60 to 75 with COVID-19, enrolled during active disease.

The CDR3 in this case is CASSWGTANTEAFF. The DNA sequence is TGCGCCAGCAGCTGGGGGACAGCGAACACTGAAGCTTTCTTT. In this chain, TRBV5-1 is recombined with TRBJ1-1; 7 bases in between match TRBD1. CDR1 SGHRS and CDR2 YFSETQ are derived from the germline V gene. V is cut back by 3 bases and J by 1 base, with 3 bases in the junction unmatched. The CDR3 spans 14 residues, from the cysteine through the phenylalanine. Solely the CDR3 DNA is kept, with 42 bases framed from the first base. When the CDR3 is completed using the reference TRBV5-1 and TRBJ1-1 genes on either side, the full variable domain is KAGVTQTPRYLIKTRGQQVTLSCSPISGHRSVSWYQQTPGQGLQFLFEYFSETQRNKGNFPGRFSGRQFSNSRSEMNVSTLELGDSALYLCASSWGTANTEAFFGQGTRLTVV.